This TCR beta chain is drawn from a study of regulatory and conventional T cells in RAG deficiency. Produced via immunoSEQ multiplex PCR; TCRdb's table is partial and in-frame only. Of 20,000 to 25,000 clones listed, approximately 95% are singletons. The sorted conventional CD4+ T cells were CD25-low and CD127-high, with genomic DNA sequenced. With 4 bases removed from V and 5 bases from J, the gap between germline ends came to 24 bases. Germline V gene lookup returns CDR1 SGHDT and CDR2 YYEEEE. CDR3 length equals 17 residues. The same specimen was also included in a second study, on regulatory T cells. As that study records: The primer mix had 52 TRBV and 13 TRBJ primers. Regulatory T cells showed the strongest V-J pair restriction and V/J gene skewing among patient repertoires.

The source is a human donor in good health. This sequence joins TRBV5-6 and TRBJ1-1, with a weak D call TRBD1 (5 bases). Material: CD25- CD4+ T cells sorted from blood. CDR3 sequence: CASSQAGWLGPKTEAFF. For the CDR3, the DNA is TGTGCCAGCAGCCAGGCGGGGTGGTTGGGGCCGAAGACTGAAGCTTTCTTT.